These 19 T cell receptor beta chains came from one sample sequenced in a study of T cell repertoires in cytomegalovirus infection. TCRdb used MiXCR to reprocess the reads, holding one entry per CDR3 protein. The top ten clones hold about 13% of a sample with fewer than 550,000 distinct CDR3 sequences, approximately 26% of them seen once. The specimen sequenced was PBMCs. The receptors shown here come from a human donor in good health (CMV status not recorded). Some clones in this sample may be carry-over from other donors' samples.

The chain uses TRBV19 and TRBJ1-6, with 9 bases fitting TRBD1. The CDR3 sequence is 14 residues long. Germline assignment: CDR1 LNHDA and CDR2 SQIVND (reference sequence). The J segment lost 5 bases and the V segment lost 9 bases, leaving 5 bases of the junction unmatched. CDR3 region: CASKGQGDNSPLHF. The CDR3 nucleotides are TGTGCCAGCAAGGGACAGGGAGATAATTCACCCCTCCACTTT.

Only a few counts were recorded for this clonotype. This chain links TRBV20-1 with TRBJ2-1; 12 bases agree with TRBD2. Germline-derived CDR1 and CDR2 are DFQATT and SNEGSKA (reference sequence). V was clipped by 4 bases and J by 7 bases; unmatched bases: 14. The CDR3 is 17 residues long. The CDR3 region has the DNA TGCAGTGCTACAACTCACTATCGACTAGCGGGAGTAAATGAGCAGTTCTTC. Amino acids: CSATTHYRLAGVNEQFF.

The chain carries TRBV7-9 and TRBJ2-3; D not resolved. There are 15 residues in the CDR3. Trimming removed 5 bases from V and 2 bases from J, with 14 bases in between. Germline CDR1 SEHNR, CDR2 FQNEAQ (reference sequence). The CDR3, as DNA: TGTGCCAGCAGCCATAAGTCACAGTTCACAGATACGCAGTATTTT. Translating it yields CASSHKSQFTDTQYF.

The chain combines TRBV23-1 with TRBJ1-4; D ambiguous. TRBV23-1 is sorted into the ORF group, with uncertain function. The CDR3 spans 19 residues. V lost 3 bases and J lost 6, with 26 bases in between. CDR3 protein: CASSHGERHTVYLDEKLFF. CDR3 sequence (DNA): TGCGCCAGCAGTCACGGGGAGCGGCATACAGTATATCTTGATGAAAAACTGTTTTTT.

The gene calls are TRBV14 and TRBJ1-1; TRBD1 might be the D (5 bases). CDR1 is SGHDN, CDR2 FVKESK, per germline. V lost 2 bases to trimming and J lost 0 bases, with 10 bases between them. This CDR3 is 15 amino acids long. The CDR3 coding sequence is TGTGCCAGCAGCCAAATGGGGGGATTGAACACTGAAGCTTTCTTT. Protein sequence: CASSQMGGLNTEAFF.

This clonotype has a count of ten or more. DNA for the CDR3: TGTGCCAGCAGTTACTCTCGACTCTTGAACACTGAAGCTTTCTTT. Translating it yields CASSYSRLLNTEAFF. The chain has TRBV6-2 or TRBV6-3 and TRBJ1-1; unclear D gene. There are 15 residues in the CDR3. V was shortened by 0 bases and J by 0 bases, with 8 bases between the two germline ends. Looked up from germline, CDR1 is MNHEY and CDR2 is SVGEGT.

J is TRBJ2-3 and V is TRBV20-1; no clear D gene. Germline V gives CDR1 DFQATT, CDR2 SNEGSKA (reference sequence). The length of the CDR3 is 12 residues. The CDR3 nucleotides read TGCAGCCTCAACGGAGCGTGGAATACGCAGTATTTT. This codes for CSLNGAWNTQYF.

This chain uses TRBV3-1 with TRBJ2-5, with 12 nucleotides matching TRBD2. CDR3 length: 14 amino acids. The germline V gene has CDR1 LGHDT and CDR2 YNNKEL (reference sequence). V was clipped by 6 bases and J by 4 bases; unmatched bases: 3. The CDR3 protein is CASRSSGRGETQYF. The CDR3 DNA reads TGTGCCAGCAGATCTAGCGGGAGGGGAGAGACCCAGTACTTC.

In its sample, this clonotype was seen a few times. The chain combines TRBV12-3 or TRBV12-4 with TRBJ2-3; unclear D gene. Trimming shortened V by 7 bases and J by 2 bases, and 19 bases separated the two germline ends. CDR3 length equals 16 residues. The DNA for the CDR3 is TGTGCCAGCACCCACGTATTTGCGGAGCTCACAGATACGCAGTATTTT. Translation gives CASTHVFAELTDTQYF.

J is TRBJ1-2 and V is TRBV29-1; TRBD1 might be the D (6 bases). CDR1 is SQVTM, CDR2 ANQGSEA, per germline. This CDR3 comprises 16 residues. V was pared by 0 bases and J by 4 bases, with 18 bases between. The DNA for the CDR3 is TGCAGCGTTGAAGACCCCTCCCGGGGGCGAGGCTATGGCTACACCTTC. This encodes CSVEDPSRGRGYGYTF. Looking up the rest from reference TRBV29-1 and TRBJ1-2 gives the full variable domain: SAVISQKPSRDICQRGTSLTIQCQVDSQVTMMFWYRQQPGQSLTLIATANQGSEATYESGFVIDKFPISRPNLTFSTLTVSNMSPEDSSIYLCSVEDPSRGRGYGYTFGSGTRLTVV.

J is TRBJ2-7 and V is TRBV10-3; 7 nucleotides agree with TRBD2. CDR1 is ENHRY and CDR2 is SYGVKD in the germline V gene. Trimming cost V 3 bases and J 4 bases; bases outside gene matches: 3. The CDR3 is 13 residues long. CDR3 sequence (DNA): TGTGCCATCAGTGATAGCGGGCCTTACGAGCAGTACTTC. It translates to CAISDSGPYEQYF.

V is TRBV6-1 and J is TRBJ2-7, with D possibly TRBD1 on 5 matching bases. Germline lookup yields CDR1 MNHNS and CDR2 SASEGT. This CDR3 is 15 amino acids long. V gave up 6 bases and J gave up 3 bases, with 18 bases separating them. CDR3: CASRPSLTALYEQYV. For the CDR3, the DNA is TGTGCCAGCAGGCCCTCATTGACAGCCCTCTACGAGCAGTACGTC.

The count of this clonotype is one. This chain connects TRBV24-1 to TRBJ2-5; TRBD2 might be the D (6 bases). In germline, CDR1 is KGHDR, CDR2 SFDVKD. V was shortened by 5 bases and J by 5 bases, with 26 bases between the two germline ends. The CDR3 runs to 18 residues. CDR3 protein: CATSGAGNREPNRETQYF. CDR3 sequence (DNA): TGTGCCACCAGTGGGGCCGGCAACCGGGAGCCAAACCGGGAGACCCAGTACTTC.

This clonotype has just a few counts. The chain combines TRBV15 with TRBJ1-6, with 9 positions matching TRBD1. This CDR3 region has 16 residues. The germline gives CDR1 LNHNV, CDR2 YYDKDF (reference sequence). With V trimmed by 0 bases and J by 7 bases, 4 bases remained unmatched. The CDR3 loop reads CATSREGTGLNSPLHF. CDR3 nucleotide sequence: TGTGCCACCAGCAGAGAGGGGACAGGGTTGAATTCACCCCTCCACTTT. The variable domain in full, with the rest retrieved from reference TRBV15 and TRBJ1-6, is DAMVIQNPRYQVTQFGKPVTLSCSQTLNHNVMYWYQQKSSQAPKLLFHYYDKDFNNEADTPDNFQSRRPNTSFCFLDIRSPGLGDTAMYLCATSREGTGLNSPLHFGNGTRLTVT.

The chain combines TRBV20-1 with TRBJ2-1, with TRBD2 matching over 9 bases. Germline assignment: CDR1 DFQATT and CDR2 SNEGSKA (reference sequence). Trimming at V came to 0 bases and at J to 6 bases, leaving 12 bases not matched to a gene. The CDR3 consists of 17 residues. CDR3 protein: CSAREGMRGGGFNEQFF. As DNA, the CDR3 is TGCAGTGCTAGAGAGGGTATGCGCGGGGGGGGGTTCAATGAGCAGTTCTTC.

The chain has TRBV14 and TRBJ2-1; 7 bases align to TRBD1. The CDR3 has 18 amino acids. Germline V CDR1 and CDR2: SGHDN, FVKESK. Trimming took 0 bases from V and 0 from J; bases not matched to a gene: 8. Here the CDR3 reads CASSQDNGDRTSYNEQFF. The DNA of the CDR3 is TGTGCCAGCAGCCAAGATAATGGGGACAGAACCTCCTACAATGAGCAGTTCTTC.

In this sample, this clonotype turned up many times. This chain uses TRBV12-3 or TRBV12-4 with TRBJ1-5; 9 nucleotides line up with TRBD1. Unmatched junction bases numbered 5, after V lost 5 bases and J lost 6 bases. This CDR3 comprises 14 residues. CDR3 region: CASSGQGSAQPQHF. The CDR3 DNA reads TGTGCCAGCAGTGGACAGGGGAGTGCTCAGCCCCAGCATTTT.

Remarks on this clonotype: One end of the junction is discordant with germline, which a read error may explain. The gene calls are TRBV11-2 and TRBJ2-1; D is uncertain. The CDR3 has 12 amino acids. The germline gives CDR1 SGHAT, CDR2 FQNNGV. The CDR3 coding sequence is TGTGCCAGCAGCTTTCAGTATGGTGAGCGGTTCTTC. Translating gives CASSFQYGERFF.

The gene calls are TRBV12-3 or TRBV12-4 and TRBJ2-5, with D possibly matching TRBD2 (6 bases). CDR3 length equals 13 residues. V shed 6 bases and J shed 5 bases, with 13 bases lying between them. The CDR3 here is CASSGPGRETQYF. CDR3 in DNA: TGTGCCAGCAGCGGACCGGGGAGGGAGACCCAGTACTTC.